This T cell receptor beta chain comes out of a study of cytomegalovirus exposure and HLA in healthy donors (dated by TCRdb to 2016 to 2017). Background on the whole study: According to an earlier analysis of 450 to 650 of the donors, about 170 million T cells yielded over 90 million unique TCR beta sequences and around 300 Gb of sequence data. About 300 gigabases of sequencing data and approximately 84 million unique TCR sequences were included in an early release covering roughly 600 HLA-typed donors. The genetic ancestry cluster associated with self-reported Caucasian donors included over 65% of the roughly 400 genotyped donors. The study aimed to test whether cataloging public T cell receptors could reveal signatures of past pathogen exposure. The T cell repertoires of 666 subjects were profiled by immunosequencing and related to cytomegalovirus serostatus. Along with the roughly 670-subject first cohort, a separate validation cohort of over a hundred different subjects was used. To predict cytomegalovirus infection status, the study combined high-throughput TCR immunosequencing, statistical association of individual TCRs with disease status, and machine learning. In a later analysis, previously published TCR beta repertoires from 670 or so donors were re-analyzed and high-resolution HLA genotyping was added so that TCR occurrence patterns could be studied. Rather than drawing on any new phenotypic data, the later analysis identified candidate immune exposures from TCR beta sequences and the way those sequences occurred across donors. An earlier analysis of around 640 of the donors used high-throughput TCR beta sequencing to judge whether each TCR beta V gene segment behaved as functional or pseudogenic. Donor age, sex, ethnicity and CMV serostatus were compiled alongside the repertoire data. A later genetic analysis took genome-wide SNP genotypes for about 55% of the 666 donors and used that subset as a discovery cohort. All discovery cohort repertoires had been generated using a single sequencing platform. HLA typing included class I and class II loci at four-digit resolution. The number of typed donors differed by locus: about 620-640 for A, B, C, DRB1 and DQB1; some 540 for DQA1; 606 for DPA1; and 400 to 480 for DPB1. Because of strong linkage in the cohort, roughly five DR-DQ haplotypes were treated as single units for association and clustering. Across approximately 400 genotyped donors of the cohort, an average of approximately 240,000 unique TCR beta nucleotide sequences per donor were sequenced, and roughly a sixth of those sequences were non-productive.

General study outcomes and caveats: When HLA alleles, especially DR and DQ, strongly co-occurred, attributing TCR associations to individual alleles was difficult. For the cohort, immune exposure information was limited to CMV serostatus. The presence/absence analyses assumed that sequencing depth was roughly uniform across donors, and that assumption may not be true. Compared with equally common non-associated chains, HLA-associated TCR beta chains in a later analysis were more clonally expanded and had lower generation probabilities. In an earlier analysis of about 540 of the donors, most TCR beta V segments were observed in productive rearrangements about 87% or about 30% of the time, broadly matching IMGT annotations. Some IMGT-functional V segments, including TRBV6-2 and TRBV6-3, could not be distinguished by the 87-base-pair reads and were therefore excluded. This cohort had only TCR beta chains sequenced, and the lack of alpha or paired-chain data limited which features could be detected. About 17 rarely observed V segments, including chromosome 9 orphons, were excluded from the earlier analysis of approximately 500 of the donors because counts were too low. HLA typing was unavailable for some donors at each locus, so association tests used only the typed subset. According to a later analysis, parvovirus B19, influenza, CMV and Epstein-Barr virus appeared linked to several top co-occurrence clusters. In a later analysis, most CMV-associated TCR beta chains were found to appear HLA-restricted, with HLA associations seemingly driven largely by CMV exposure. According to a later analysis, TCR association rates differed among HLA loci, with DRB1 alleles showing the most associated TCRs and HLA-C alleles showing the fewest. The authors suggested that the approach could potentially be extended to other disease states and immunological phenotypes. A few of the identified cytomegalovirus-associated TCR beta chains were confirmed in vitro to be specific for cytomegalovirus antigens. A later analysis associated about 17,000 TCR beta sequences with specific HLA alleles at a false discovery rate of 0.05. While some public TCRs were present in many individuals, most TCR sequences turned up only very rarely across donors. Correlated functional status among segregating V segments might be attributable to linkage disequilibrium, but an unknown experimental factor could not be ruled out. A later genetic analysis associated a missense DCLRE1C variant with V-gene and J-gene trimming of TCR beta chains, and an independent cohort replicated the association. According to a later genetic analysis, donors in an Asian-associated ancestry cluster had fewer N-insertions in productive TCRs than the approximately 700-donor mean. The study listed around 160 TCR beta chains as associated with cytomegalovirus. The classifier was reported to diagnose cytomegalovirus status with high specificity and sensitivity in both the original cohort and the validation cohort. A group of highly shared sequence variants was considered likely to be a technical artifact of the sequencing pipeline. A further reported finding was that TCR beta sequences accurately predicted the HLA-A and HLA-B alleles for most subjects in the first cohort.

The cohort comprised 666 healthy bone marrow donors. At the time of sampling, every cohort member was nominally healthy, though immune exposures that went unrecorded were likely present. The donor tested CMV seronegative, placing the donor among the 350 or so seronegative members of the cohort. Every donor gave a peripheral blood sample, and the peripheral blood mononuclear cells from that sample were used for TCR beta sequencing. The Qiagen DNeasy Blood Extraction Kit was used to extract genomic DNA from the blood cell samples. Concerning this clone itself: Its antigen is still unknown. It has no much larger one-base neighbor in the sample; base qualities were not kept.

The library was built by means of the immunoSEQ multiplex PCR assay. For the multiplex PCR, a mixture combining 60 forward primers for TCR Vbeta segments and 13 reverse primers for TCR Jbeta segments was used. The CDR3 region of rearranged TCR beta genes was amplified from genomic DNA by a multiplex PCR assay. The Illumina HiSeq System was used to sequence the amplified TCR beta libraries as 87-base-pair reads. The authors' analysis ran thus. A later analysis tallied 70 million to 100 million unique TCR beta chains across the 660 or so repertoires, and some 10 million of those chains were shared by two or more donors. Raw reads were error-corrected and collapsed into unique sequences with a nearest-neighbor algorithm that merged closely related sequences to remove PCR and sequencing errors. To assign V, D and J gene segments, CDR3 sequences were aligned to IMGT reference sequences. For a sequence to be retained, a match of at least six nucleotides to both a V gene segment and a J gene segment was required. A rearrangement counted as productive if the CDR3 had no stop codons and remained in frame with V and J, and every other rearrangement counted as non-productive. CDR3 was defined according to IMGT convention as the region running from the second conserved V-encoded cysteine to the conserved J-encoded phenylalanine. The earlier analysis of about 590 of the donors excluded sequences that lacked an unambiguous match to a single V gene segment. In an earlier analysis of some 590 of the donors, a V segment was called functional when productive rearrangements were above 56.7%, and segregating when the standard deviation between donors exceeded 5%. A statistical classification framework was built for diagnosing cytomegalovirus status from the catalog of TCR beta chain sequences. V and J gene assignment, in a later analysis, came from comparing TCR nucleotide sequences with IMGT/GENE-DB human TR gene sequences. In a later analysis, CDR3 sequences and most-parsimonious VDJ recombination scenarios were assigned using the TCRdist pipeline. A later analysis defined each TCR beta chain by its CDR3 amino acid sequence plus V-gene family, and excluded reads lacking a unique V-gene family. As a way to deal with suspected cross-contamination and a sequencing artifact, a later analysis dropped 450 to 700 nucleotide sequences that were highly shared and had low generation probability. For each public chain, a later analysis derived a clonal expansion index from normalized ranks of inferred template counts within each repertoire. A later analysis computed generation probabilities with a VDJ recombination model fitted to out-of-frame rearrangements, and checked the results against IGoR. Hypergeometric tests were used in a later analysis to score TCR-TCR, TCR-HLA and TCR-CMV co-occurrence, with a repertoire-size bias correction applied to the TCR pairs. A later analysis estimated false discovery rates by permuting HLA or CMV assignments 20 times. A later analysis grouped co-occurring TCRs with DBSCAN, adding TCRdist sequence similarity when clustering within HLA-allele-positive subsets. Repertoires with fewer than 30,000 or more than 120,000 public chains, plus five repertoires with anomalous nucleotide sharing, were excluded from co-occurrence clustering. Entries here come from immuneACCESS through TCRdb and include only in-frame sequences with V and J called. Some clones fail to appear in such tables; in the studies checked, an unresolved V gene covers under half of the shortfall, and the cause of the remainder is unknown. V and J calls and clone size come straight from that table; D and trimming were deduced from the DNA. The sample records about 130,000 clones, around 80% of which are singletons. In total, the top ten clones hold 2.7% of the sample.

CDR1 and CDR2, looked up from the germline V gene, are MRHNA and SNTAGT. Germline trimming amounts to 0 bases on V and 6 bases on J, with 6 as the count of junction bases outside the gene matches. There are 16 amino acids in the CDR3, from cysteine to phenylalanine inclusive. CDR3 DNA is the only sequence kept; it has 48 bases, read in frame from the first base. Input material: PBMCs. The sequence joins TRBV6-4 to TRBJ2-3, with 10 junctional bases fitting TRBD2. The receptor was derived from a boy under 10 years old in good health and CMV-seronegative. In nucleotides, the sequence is TGTGCCAGCAGTGACTCAGCGGGAGGGCCATTTGATACGCAGTATTTT. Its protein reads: CASSDSAGGPFDTQYF.